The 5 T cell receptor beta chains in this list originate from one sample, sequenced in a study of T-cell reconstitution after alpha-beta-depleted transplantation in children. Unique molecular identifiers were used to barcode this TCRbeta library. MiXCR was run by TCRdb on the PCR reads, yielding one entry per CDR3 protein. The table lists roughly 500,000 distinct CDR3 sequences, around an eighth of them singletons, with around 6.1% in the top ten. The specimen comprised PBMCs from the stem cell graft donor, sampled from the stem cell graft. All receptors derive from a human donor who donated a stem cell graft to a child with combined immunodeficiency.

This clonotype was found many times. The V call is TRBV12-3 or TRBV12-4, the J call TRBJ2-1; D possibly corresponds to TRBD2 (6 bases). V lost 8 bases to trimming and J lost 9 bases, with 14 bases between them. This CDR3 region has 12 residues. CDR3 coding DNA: TGTGCCAGCTCAAATTTGGGGGGTGAGCAGTTCTTC. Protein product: CASSNLGGEQFF.

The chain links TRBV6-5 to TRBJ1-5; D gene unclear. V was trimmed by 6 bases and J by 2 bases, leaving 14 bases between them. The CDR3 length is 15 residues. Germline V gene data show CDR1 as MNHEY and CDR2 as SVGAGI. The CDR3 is CASSSGITGNQPQHF. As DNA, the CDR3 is TGTGCCAGCAGCTCCGGGATTACGGGCAATCAGCCCCAGCATTTT.

This CDR3 reads CASSGTSGSFAGGVRDTQYF. The CDR3 DNA is TGTGCCAGCAGCGGCACTAGCGGGAGTTTTGCAGGCGGGGTTCGGGATACGCAGTATTTT. V gene TRBV9 combines with J gene TRBJ2-3, with 11 bases aligning to TRBD2. The trim removed 3 bases at V and 6 bases at J, leaving 21 bases unmatched. CDR1 is SGDLS, CDR2 YYNGEE, per germline. The CDR3 contains 20 residues.

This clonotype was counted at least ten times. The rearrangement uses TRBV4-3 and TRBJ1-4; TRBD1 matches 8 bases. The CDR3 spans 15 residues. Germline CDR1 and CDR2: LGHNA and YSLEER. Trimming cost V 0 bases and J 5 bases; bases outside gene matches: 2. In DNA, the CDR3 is TGCGCCAGCAGCCAAGATGGGGACAGGAATGAAAAACTGTTTTTT. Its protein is CASSQDGDRNEKLFF.

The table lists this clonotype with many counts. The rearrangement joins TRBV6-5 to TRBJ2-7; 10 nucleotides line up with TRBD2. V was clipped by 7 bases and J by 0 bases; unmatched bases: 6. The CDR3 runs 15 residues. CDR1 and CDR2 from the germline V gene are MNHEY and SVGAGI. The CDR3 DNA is TGTGCCAGCACCTCCTTAGCGGGGGGCTCCTACGAGCAGTACTTC. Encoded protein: CASTSLAGGSYEQYF.